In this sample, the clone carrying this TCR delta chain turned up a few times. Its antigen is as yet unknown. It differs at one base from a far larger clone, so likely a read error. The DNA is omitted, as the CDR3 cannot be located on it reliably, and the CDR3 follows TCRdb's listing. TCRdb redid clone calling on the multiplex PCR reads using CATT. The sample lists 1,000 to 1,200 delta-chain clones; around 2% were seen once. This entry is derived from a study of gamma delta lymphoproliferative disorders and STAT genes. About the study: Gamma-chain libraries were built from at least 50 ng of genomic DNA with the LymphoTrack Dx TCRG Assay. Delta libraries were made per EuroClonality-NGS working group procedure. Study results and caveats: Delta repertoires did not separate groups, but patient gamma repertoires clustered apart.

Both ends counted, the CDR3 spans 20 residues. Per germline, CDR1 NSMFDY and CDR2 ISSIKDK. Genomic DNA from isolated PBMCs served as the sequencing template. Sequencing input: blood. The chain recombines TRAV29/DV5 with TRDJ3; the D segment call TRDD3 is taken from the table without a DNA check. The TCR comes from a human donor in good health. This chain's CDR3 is CSVLLCSTLDTPWDTRQMFF.